What follows is one T cell receptor beta chain and its context. Its target is not known. TCRdb fed the 5' RACE reads into MiXCR, producing one record per CDR3 protein. The table lists about 430,000 distinct CDR3 sequences, approximately 24% of them singletons. This specimen belongs to a study of T-cell memory formation after mild COVID-19. In the study overall: TCR clusters mostly belonged to single donors.

Germline CDR1 reads DFQATT; CDR2 reads SNEGSKA (reference sequence). V was shortened by 1 base and J by 7 bases, with 10 bases between the two germline ends. This CDR3 spans 12 amino acids. Study findings and constraints: Among clones contracting day 15 to 85, CD4/CD8 was balanced, whereas later expanders leaned CD4+.

The sequenced sample consisted of PBMCs or a T cell subset sorted from them (not recorded which). V usage is TRBV20-1 and J usage is TRBJ1-1; perhaps TRBD1 as D (6 bases). This receptor was taken from an adult woman who had mild COVID-19 (a few samples of this study predate the infection). Cell type and time point are not known. The CDR3 bases are TGCAGTGCTAGAGGGGGGGGCGTTGAAGCTTTCTTT. This gives the protein CSARGGGVEAFF.